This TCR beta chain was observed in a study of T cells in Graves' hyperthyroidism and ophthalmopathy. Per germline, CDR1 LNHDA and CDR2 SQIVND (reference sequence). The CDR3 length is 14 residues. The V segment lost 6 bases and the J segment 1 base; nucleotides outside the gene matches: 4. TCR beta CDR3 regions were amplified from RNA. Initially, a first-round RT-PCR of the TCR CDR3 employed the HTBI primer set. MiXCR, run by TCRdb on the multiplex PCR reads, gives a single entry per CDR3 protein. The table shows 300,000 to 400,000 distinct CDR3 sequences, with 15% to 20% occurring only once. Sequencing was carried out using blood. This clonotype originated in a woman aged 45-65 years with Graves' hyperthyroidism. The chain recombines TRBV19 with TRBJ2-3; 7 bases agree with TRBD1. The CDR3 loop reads CASRTGQGTDTQYF. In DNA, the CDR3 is TGTGCCAGTAGGACTGGACAGGGCACAGATACGCAGTATTTT. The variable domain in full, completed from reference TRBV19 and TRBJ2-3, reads DGGITQSPKYLFRKEGQNVTLSCEQNLNHDAMYWYRQDPGQGLRLIYYSQIVNDFQKGDIAEGYSVSREKKESFPLTVTSAQKNPTAFYLCASRTGQGTDTQYFGPGTRLTVL.